Given below is one T cell receptor (beta chain) in context. Its antigen is currently unknown. This entry is derived from a study of beta chain features in type 1 diabetes. CD4+ cells of the naive, central memory, regulatory and stem cell-like memory types were sorted via CD45RO/CCR7/CD25/CD127/CD95/CD27. Each population that was sorted was more than 98% pure. The entirety of the isolated RNA underwent reverse transcription, so expressed TCRB transcripts were sequenced. Naive, central memory and regulatory T cell samples yielded a few million reads on average. The data were produced by immunoSEQ multiplex PCR, yet TCRdb's version contains in-frame clones alone and is incomplete. In the table there are approximately 470,000 clones, over 25% of which are singletons. Study-level points and caveats: Any HLA effect on TCRB rearrangement was left unresolved by small sub-analyses.

Germline values: CDR1 SGDLS, CDR2 YYNGEE. Deletions cut 2 bases from V and 4 bases from J, with 9 bases between. The CDR3 runs to 13 residues. The material sequenced was naive CD4+ T cells from blood. V gene TRBV9 combines with J gene TRBJ1-1; D is perhaps TRBD1 (5 bases). The clonotype originates from a man younger than 30 in good health. The CDR3 DNA follows: TGTGCCAGCAGCGTTGGGACGGTCACTGAAGCTTTCTTT. Residues: CASSVGTVTEAFF.